This T cell receptor beta chain is from a study of radiation and T cells in renal cell carcinoma. Time point of the sample: baseline pretreatment blood. Described treatment: 15 Gy SBRT to primary tumor, nephrectomy 4 weeks later. Serial blood draws occurred at baseline and 2 and 4 weeks post-SBRT. Trimming removed 6 bases from V and 0 bases from J; junction bases left unmatched: 4. This CDR3 has 15 amino acids. CDR1 is MNHEY, CDR2 SMNVEV, per germline (reference sequence). Data came from immunoSEQ multiplex PCR; TCRdb stores just in-frame clones and leaves some out. The sample contains 130,000 to 150,000 clones, approximately 90% of which appear only once.

V is TRBV27 and J is TRBJ2-7, with TRBD2 identical over 11 bases. This sequence was found in an older woman with renal cell carcinoma. The sequenced sample was blood, obtained from a patient whose treatment included radiotherapy and nephrectomy. The CDR3: CASSRLAGPSYEQYF. DNA for the CDR3: TGTGCCAGCAGCCGACTAGCGGGGCCCTCCTACGAGCAGTACTTC.